These 31 T cell receptor beta chains came from one sample sequenced in a study of T cell responses to AZD1222 COVID-19 vaccine. Using immunoSEQ multiplex PCR, the repertoire was profiled, and TCRdb retains in-frame clones only, with some absent. The profile shows around 110,000 clones, roughly 88% of them singletons. The material was peripheral blood, obtained 28 days after the second AZD1222 dose. Receptors originate from an adult who received the AZD1222 COVID-19 vaccine.

J is TRBJ1-6 and V is TRBV28; no clear D gene. The CDR3 is 14 amino acids. V lost 5 bases, J lost 1 base, and 6 bases lay in between. The V gene's germline CDR1 is MDHEN and CDR2 SYDVKM. CDR3 in amino acids: CASSGRSYNSPLHF. CDR3 sequence (DNA): TGTGCCAGCAGTGGGAGGTCCTATAATTCACCCCTCCACTTT.

This clone was observed a single time. The chain couples TRBV19 to TRBJ2-2, with D unclear. Trimming took off 3 bases at V and 2 bases at J, with 10 bases between the two ends. The CDR3 is 15 amino acids. Germline assignment: CDR1 LNHDA and CDR2 SQIVND (reference sequence). The CDR3 DNA reads as TGTGCCAGTAGTATTGTACTAACCAACACCGGGGAGCTGTTTTTT. It translates to CASSIVLTNTGELFF. Together with reference TRBV19 and TRBJ2-2, the CDR3 gives the full variable domain: DGGITQSPKYLFRKEGQNVTLSCEQNLNHDAMYWYRQDPGQGLRLIYYSQIVNDFQKGDIAEGYSVSREKKESFPLTVTSAQKNPTAFYLCASSIVLTNTGELFFGEGSRLTVL.

The chain combines TRBV7-2 with TRBJ1-5; 7 bases map to TRBD1. The CDR3 has 16 residues. CDR1 SGHTA and CDR2 FQGNSA come from the germline V gene. J gave up 3 bases and V 5 bases, and 10 bases lay outside the gene matches. This chain's CDR3 is CASSPPTGKVNQPQHF. CDR3 bases: TGTGCCAGCAGCCCCCCGACAGGGAAAGTCAATCAGCCCCAGCATTTT.

The chain couples TRBV11-3 to TRBJ2-3; D may be TRBD1 (6 bases). This CDR3 spans 14 amino acids. CDR1 SGHNT and CDR2 YENEEA come from the germline V gene. Trimming cost V 3 bases and J 2 bases, with 9 bases left between them. The DNA for the CDR3 is TGTGCCAGCAGCTTCCGGGACAACACAGATACGCAGTATTTT. Translating gives CASSFRDNTDTQYF.

The chain recombines TRBV7-8 with TRBJ2-3; 7 bases match TRBD2. CDR3 length equals 17 residues. J lost 0 bases, V lost 3 bases, and 9 bases had no gene match. Germline loops: CDR1 SGHVS, CDR2 FQNEAQ. In DNA, the CDR3 is TGTGCCAGCAGCTTCCAAAAACTAGCGTCTAGCACAGATACGCAGTATTTT. It is translated as CASSFQKLASSTDTQYF.

This clone appeared a few times. The chain joins TRBV5-1 to TRBJ1-2; TRBD1 matches 8 bases. This CDR3 is built from 15 residues. Germline CDR1 reads SGHRS; CDR2 reads YFSETQ. V shed 0 bases, J shed 2 bases, and the junction held 3 bases outside the gene matches. CDR3 DNA sequence: TGCGCCAGCAGCTTGGCAGGACAGGGAAACTATGGCTACACCTTC. It codes for CASSLAGQGNYGYTF.

The chain employs TRBV5-6 and TRBJ1-3; 8 nucleotides align to TRBD1. The germline CDR1 and CDR2 sequences are SGHDT and YYEEEE. This CDR3 spans 14 amino acids. V gave up 5 bases and J gave up 4 bases; unmatched junction bases: 5. The CDR3 here is CASRVQGAGNTIYF. CDR3 DNA sequence: TGTGCCAGCAGAGTGCAGGGGGCGGGAAACACCATATATTTT.

The chain is built from TRBV28 and TRBJ1-5; perhaps TRBD1 as D (5 bases). V lost 4 bases, J lost 2 bases, and 18 bases lay in between. The V gene's germline CDR1 is MDHEN and CDR2 SYDVKM. CDR3 length: 17 amino acids. The CDR3: CASSWDPRGMGNQPQHF. The CDR3 DNA sequence: TGTGCCAGCAGTTGGGACCCTCGGGGGATGGGCAATCAGCCCCAGCATTTT. Filled out from reference TRBV28 and TRBJ1-5, the complete variable domain reads DVKVTQSSRYLVKRTGEKVFLECVQDMDHENMFWYRQDPGLGLRLIYFSYDVKMKEKGDIPEGYSVSREKKERFSLILESASTNQTSMYLCASSWDPRGMGNQPQHFGDGTRLSIL.

This clone was found once. The chain has TRBV5-1 and TRBJ2-7, with no clear D. The germline gives CDR1 SGHRS, CDR2 YFSETQ. Trimming cost V 4 bases and J 0 bases, with 2 bases left between them. This CDR3 contains 11 residues. CDR3: CASSDSYEQYF. CDR3 coding DNA: TGCGCCAGCAGCGACTCCTACGAGCAGTACTTC. Drawing the rest from reference TRBV5-1 and TRBJ2-7, the complete variable domain is KAGVTQTPRYLIKTRGQQVTLSCSPISGHRSVSWYQQTPGQGLQFLFEYFSETQRNKGNFPGRFSGRQFSNSRSEMNVSTLELGDSALYLCASSDSYEQYFGPGTRLTVT.

This chain links TRBV28 with TRBJ1-4, with TRBD1 identical over 9 bases. CDR1 and CDR2 (germline): MDHEN, SYDVKM. V was clipped by 3 bases and J by 8 bases; unmatched bases: 4. This CDR3 has 14 residues. Written as DNA, the CDR3 is TGTGCCAGCAGTTTTGGACAGGGGCCCGAAAAACTGTTTTTT. Protein sequence: CASSFGQGPEKLFF. Supplemented by reference TRBV28 and TRBJ1-4, the full variable domain reads DVKVTQSSRYLVKRTGEKVFLECVQDMDHENMFWYRQDPGLGLRLIYFSYDVKMKEKGDIPEGYSVSREKKERFSLILESASTNQTSMYLCASSFGQGPEKLFFGSGTQLSVL.

The sample holds one count of this clone. The chain uses TRBV30 and TRBJ1-5; D gene ambiguous. The germline V gene has CDR1 GTSNPN and CDR2 SVGIG (reference sequence). The V end was cut by 2 bases, the J end by 9 bases, with 8 bases between. CDR3 size: 11 residues. This chain's CDR3 is CAWSQEGPQHF. In DNA, the CDR3 is TGTGCCTGGAGTCAAGAAGGGCCCCAGCATTTT. Full variable domain (remainder filled in from reference TRBV30 and TRBJ1-5): SQTIHQWPATLVQPVGSPLSLECTVEGTSNPNLYWYRQAAGRGLQLLFYSVGIGQISSEVPQNLSASRPQDRQFILSSKKLLLSDSGFYLCAWSQEGPQHFGDGTRLSIL.

The genes are TRBV9 and TRBJ1-6; the D gene is possibly TRBD1 (5 bases). The germline V gene has CDR1 SGDLS and CDR2 YYNGEE. The CDR3 covers 20 residues. With 3 bases removed from V and 0 bases from J, the gap between germline ends came to 22 bases. The CDR3 is CASSDNPGAELGSYNSPLHF. In DNA, the CDR3 is TGTGCCAGCAGCGATAACCCTGGGGCCGAATTGGGCTCCTATAATTCACCCCTCCACTTT.

The rearrangement uses TRBV5-1 and TRBJ2-7; 8 nucleotides match TRBD1. V lost 0 bases and J lost 3; bases outside the gene matches: 2. The CDR3 totals 14 residues. Germline V gives CDR1 SGHRS, CDR2 YFSETQ. CDR3 region: CASSLGGQVYEQYF. The CDR3 DNA follows: TGCGCCAGCAGCTTGGGGGGACAGGTCTACGAGCAGTACTTC.

The rearrangement links TRBV19 to TRBJ1-5, with D possibly being TRBD1 (6 bases). The CDR3 covers 13 residues. V was trimmed by 6 bases and J by 3 bases, leaving 9 bases between them. Germline V gene lookup returns CDR1 LNHDA and CDR2 SQIVND (reference sequence). Written as DNA, the CDR3 is TGTGCCAGTAGGGGACACTTCAATCAGCCCCAGCATTTT. It translates to CASRGHFNQPQHF.

V gene TRBV5-1 combines with J gene TRBJ1-1; D is undetermined. This CDR3 comprises 15 residues. CDR1 and CDR2 from the germline V gene are SGHRS and YFSETQ. The ends were cut back, 4 bases at V and 6 bases at J, with 19 bases in the middle. CDR3 amino acids: CASSLANRVSSEAFF. DNA for the CDR3: TGCGCCAGCAGCCTGGCGAATAGAGTTTCGTCTGAAGCTTTCTTT.

The chain employs TRBV19 and TRBJ2-5; D is possibly TRBD1 (6 bases). This CDR3 has 14 residues. Trimming removed 5 bases from V and 9 bases from J, with 19 bases in between. Germline loops: CDR1 LNHDA, CDR2 SQIVND (reference sequence). The CDR3 loop is CASSPHRDTPAQYF. In DNA, the CDR3 is TGTGCCAGTAGTCCTCACCGGGACACCCCGGCCCAGTACTTC. Combining the CDR3 with reference TRBV19 and TRBJ2-5 gives the whole variable domain DGGITQSPKYLFRKEGQNVTLSCEQNLNHDAMYWYRQDPGQGLRLIYYSQIVNDFQKGDIAEGYSVSREKKESFPLTVTSAQKNPTAFYLCASSPHRDTPAQYFGPGTRLLVL.

The chain is built from TRBV23-1 and TRBJ2-7; D remains ambiguous. TRBV23-1 is known as an ORF, though its function is uncertain. V lost 3 bases and J 2 bases, leaving 8 bases between the germline ends. This CDR3 is built from 13 residues. CDR3 coding DNA: TGCGCCAGCAGTCACGTATCACCCTACGAGCAGTACTTC. It specifies CASSHVSPYEQYF.

This chain uses TRBV29-1 with TRBJ1-2, with a weak D call TRBD1 (6 bases). The CDR3 covers 13 residues. Deletions cut 4 bases from V and 2 bases from J, with 11 bases between. Germline CDR1 reads SQVTM; CDR2 reads ANQGSEA. The CDR3 sequence is CSVVTGRNYGYTF. Here the CDR3 DNA reads TGCAGCGTTGTGACAGGCAGAAACTATGGCTACACCTTC.

This chain uses TRBV2 with TRBJ1-1; TRBD1 might be the D (5 bases). Trimming took 5 bases from V and 0 from J, leaving 7 bases between them. Looked up from germline, CDR1 is SNHLY and CDR2 is FYNNEI. The CDR3 covers 13 residues. The CDR3 protein is CASSRQMNTEAFF. The CDR3 nucleotides read TGTGCCAGCAGTCGACAGATGAACACTGAAGCTTTCTTT.

The chain joins TRBV18 to TRBJ2-2; perhaps TRBD2 as D (5 bases). CDR3 length: 15 residues. V was clipped by 1 base and J by 5 bases, with 11 bases between them. Germline V gene data show CDR1 as KGHSH and CDR2 as LQKENI. CDR3 residues: CASSPRHGETGELFF. CDR3 sequence (DNA): TGTGCCAGCTCACCACGTCACGGGGAAACCGGGGAGCTGTTTTTT.

This chain links TRBV7-2 with TRBJ2-7; D is unresolved. Germline CDR1 SGHTA, CDR2 FQGNSA. The CDR3 is made up of 12 amino acids. Trimming stripped 5 bases from V and 0 bases from J, with 5 bases between. The CDR3 sequence is CASSPNSYEQYF. CDR3 sequence (DNA): TGTGCCAGCAGCCCCAACTCCTACGAGCAGTACTTC.

The V and J genes are TRBV6-5 and TRBJ1-4; TRBD1 matches 8 bases. After removal of 0 bases from V and 7 bases from J, the junction contained 4 bases not matched to a gene. Germline V lookup: CDR1 MNHEY, CDR2 SVGAGI. This CDR3 region has 15 residues. Here the CDR3 DNA reads TGTGCCAGCAGTTACTCACAGGGGGATGTTGAAAAACTGTTTTTT. This encodes CASSYSQGDVEKLFF.

The chain uses TRBV6-2 or TRBV6-3 and TRBJ2-1; D is tentatively TRBD1 or TRBD2 (6 bases each). Germline-derived CDR1 and CDR2 are MNHEY and SVGEGT. V lost 2 bases, J lost 10 bases, and 18 bases lay in between. The CDR3 runs to 15 residues. CDR3 bases: TGTGCCAGCAGTTACGGGCAGACCTACGGGGGCGAGCAGTTCTTC. The encoded protein is CASSYGQTYGGEQFF.

V usage is TRBV24-1 and J usage is TRBJ1-5; D gene uncertain. The CDR3 sequence is 12 residues long. CDR1 KGHDR and CDR2 SFDVKD come from the germline V gene. Trimming took 6 bases from V and 4 from J, leaving 6 bases between them. CDR3 sequence (DNA): TGTGCCACCAGTTCAACAAATCAGCCCCAGCATTTT. Amino acids: CATSSTNQPQHF.

This clone is a singleton in its sample. The chain links TRBV19 to TRBJ2-7, with 7 nucleotides matching TRBD1. From germline, CDR1 is LNHDA and CDR2 SQIVND (reference sequence). The CDR3 runs 15 residues. J lost 6 bases, V lost 6 bases, and 14 bases had no gene match. CDR3 nucleotide sequence: TGTGCCAGTAGCGCGCCGACAGGGCCGGGTGGCGAGCAGTACTTC. Its protein is CASSAPTGPGGEQYF.

A single count supports this clone. The rearrangement links TRBV7-2 to TRBJ1-2, with no clear D. CDR3 length: 15 residues. CDR1 is SGHTA and CDR2 is FQGNSA in the germline V gene. V gave up 4 bases and J gave up 4 bases, with 16 bases separating them. CDR3 sequence: CASSSLREGSYGYTF. DNA of the CDR3: TGTGCCAGCAGCTCCTTGAGGGAGGGTAGCTATGGCTACACCTTC. Drawing the rest from reference TRBV7-2 and TRBJ1-2, the complete variable domain is GAGVSQSPSNKVTEKGKDVELRCDPISGHTALYWYRQSLGQGLEFLIYFQGNSAPDKSGLPSDRFSAERTGGSVSTLTIQRTQQEDSAVYLCASSSLREGSYGYTFGSGTRLTVV.

This chain links TRBV6-2 or TRBV6-3 with TRBJ1-1; 7 nucleotides agree with TRBD1. The CDR3 sequence is 14 residues long. V dropped 5 bases and J dropped 6; count of bases not matched to a gene: 9. Germline loops: CDR1 MNHEY, CDR2 SVGEGT. The CDR3 reads CASSLGQLAPEAFF. CDR3 sequence (DNA): TGTGCCAGCAGTCTGGGACAGCTAGCCCCTGAAGCTTTCTTT.

A word on this clone: Its ends do not fully match the called genes, so a read error is possible. The chain has TRBV4-2 and TRBJ1-5, with D possibly TRBD1 on 5 matching bases. This CDR3 contains 17 residues. The germline V gene has CDR1 LGHNA and CDR2 YNFKEQ. The CDR3 region has the DNA TGTGCCAGCAGCCAAGAGACTCAGGGTAATAGCAGTCAGCCCCAGCATTTT. This gives the protein CASSQETQGNSSQPQHF.

In this sample, this clone turned up once. This chain links TRBV27 with TRBJ1-2, with 8 bases fitting TRBD1. V trimming: 5 bases; J trimming: 9 bases; junction bases outside the gene matches: 5. CDR3 length: 12 amino acids. Germline CDR1 is MNHEY and CDR2 is SMNVEV (reference sequence). CDR3 bases: TGTGCCAGCAGTACTGGACAGGGAAGCTACACCTTC. Its translation: CASSTGQGSYTF.

The chain employs TRBV19 and TRBJ1-5; 9 bases match TRBD1. Germline CDR1 is LNHDA and CDR2 is SQIVND (reference sequence). Trimming removed 4 bases from V and 1 base from J; junction bases left unmatched: 11. The CDR3 spans 18 residues. The CDR3 nucleotides read TGTGCCAGTAGTAACACCGGGACAGGGACTTGGAGCAATCAGCCCCAGCATTTT. Residues: CASSNTGTGTWSNQPQHF.

The chain links TRBV27 to TRBJ1-4, with D possibly matching TRBD1 (5 bases). The CDR3 sequence is 15 residues long. The ends were cut back, 8 bases at V and 0 bases at J, with 13 bases in the middle. Germline CDR1 MNHEY, CDR2 SMNVEV (reference sequence). CDR3 sequence reads: CASRGRGSTNEKLFF. The CDR3 DNA sequence: TGTGCCAGCCGAGGGCGGGGCTCAACTAATGAAAAACTGTTTTTT.